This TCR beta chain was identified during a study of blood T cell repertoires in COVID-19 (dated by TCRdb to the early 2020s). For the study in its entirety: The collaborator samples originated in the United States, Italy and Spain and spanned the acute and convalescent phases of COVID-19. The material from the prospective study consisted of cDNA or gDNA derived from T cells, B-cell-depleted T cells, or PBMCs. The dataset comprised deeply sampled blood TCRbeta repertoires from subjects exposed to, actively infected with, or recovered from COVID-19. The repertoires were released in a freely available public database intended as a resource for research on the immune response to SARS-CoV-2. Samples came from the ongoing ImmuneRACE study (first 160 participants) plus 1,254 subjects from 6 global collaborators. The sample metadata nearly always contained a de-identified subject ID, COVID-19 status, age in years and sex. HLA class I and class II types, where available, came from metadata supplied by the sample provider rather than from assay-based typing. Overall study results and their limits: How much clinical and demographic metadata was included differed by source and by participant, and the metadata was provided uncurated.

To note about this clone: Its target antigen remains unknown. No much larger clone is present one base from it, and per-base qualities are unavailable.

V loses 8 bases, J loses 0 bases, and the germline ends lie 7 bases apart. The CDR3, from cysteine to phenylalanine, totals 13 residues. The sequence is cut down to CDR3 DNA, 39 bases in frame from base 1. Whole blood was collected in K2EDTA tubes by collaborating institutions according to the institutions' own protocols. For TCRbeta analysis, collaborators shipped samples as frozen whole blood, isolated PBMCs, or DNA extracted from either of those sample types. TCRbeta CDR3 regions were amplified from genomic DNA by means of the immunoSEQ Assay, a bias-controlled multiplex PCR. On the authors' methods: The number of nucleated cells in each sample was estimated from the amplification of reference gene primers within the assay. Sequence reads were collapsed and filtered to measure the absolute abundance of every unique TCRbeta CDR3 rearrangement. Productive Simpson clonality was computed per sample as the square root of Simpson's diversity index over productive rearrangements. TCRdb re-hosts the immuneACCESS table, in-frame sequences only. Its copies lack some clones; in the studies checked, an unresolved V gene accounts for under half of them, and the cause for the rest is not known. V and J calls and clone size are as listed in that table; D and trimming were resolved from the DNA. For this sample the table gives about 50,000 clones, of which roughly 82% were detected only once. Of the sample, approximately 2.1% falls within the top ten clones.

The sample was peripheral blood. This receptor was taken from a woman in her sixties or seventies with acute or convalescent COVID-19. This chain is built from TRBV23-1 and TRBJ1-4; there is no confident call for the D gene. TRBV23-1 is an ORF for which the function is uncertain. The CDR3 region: CASDNATNEKLFF. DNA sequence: TGCGCCAGCGACAATGCAACTAATGAAAAACTGTTTTTT.